This TCR beta chain was recorded in a study of cytomegalovirus exposure and HLA in healthy donors. This PCR relied on a set of 60 Vbeta primers and 13 Jbeta primers. Clones were sequenced by immunoSEQ multiplex PCR, and TCRdb holds only the in-frame ones, with some missing. The repertoire holds approximately 150,000 clones, with about 80% as singletons. A single count supports this clone. Its cognate antigen is unknown. Overall study results and limits: Later analysis associated a missense DCLRE1C variant with TCR beta V- and J-gene trimming. For most TCR beta V segments, an earlier analysis put the productive rate at about 87% or about 30% of the time. CMV serostatus stood as the only immune exposure information on hand.

With V trimmed by 7 bases and J by 11 bases, 11 bases remained unmatched. The CDR3 has 13 amino acids. The germline CDR1 and CDR2 sequences are SNHLY and FYNNEI. The J gene is TRBJ1-1, the V gene TRBV2, with TRBD1 matching 9 bases. The receptor was isolated from a middle-aged woman in good health and CMV-seronegative. The sample taken for sequencing was PBMCs. The chain's CDR3 is CASIKDRGLRAFF. In DNA form, the CDR3 reads TGTGCCAGCATTAAGGACAGGGGTTTACGGGCTTTCTTT.